This T cell receptor beta chain comes out of a study of identical twins. Worth noting for this clonotype: Its antigen is not identified.

The length of the CDR3 is 15 residues. V was clipped by 8 bases and J by 3 bases; unmatched bases: 10. Germline V gene lookup returns CDR1 MNHEY and CDR2 SVGEGT. Whole-study findings and limits: In cord blood, abundant beta clonotypes had fewer insertions; memory showed no trend.

A single record per CDR3 protein comes from TCRdb applying MiXCR to the 5' RACE reads. This repertoire shows 200,000 to 300,000 distinct CDR3 sequences, more than 9% found once; its top ten account for about 9.1%. The clonotype originates from a man between 50 and 59 years old in good health. The rearrangement links TRBV6-2 or TRBV6-3 to TRBJ2-7; TRBD2 agrees at 10 bases. What was sequenced was memory T cells sorted from blood. This CDR3 is CASLTLRTSGYEQYF. CDR3 coding DNA: TGTGCCAGCTTGACCCTCAGGACTAGCGGCTACGAGCAGTACTTC.